Here is one TCR beta chain with its context. Its recognized antigen is unknown. Clipping removes 3 bases from V and 1 base from J, with 9 as the unmatched junction base count. The germline V gene gives CDR1 as SQVTM and CDR2 as ANQGSEA. The CDR3 has 16 amino acids, counting the end cysteine and phenylalanine. The entry retains the CDR3 DNA only, 48 bases that are in frame from base 1. The time point label, read with the paper, signifies: baseline before first vaccination. Samples from vaccinated people were obtained from the UK trials COV001 and COV002, which included a single-blind randomized controlled phase 2/3 trial of AZD1222 (ChAdOx1 nCoV-19) in healthy adults. For TCRbeta chain sequencing, PBMC samples were collected from trial participants at day 0 and at day 28 after the second dose. This sample was taken from a study of T cell responses to AZD1222 COVID-19 vaccine (dated by TCRdb to about 2021). Some background on the complete study: TCR sequencing was performed for roughly 240 trial participants, of whom about 200 were given two doses of AZD1222 and roughly 25 were given two doses of MenACWY control vaccine. Trial participants were enrolled by age into subgroups of 18-55, 56-69 and 70-plus years, and around 150, 28 and 57 TCR-sequenced participants, respectively, were included in these subgroups.

The CDR3 regions of human TCRbeta chains were analyzed by immunosequencing. Processing in the source paper ran as follows. TCRs in the repertoires were compared against a reference library of SARS-CoV-2-specific TCRs that had been generated with the MIRA antigen-specificity platform. Breadth was defined as the fraction of unique TCRs that were SARS-CoV-2-associated. Depth was defined as the fraction of total T cells that were SARS-CoV-2-associated. Using the MIRA data, each spike-specific TCR was mapped to the spike region that the TCR reacts to and placed in a CD4 or CD8 class. Log10-transformed breadth and depth values were compared by one-way ANOVA with Sidak's multiple comparisons tests. TCRdb mirrors the immuneACCESS table, restricted to in-frame sequences. Some clones are absent from its copies; in checked studies, under half trace to an unresolved V gene, and the reason for the others is unknown. V and J calls and clone size are those listed in that table; D and trimming were worked out from the DNA. This sample's table contains about 140,000 clones. 2% to 2.5% of the sample is held by the ten biggest clonotypes.

The study at large found these results: Conclusions about previously exposed vaccinees are limited, since just 5 to 7 AZD1222 recipients were seropositive for SARS-CoV-2 at baseline. The 56-69-year group was small, and its depth increase did not reach significance, likely because of low power. Participants were mostly white British, with more females than males. The authors suggested clonal diversity may have been underestimated. Reportedly, close to half of the unique spike-specific TCRs recognized epitopes lying outside the regions that are mutated in the B.1.351 and B.1.1.7 variants. After two AZD1222 doses, spike-specific TCR breadth and depth were significantly higher than at day 0 and than in MenACWY recipients. Vaccine-associated CD4 TCRs spanned the whole spike protein, with dominant responses in regions 160-218 and 743-854. Because no day 14 peak-response samples were available, the repertoires could be characterized only after the peak T cell response.

This clonotype was obtained from an adult in good health. The sequence links TRBV29-1 to TRBJ1-1, with 9 bases matching TRBD1. The sample comprised peripheral blood. CDR3 region: CSVDPGQGLGNTEAFF. The DNA sequence is TGCAGCGTTGACCCCGGACAGGGGCTTGGGAACACTGAAGCTTTCTTT.